Listed below are T cell receptor beta chains from one sample, sequenced in a study of T cell repertoires in cytomegalovirus infection. MiXCR was run by TCRdb on the reads, yielding one entry per CDR3 protein. The sample yields 75,000 to 100,000 distinct CDR3 sequences, 25% to 30% seen once. Their antigens are not known. Material: CD8+ T cells from cultured PBMCs, obtained from culture after CMV antigen stimulation. All receptors come from a human donor in good health (CMV status not recorded). Some clones in this sample may be carry-over from other donors' samples. Each CDR3 is given with its conserved first and last residue. A D gene is named only where the DNA matches it firmly. Rows may omit the clone size; those that give it use once, few, many or a size class.

j_gene: TRBJ1-2; abundance: NA; d_gene: NA; v_gene: TRBV24-1; CDR3nt: TGTGCCACCAGGGGAAGGAAGGACTATGGCTACACCTTC; CDR3aa: CATRGRKDYGYTF
j_gene: TRBJ2-7; abundance: NA; d_gene: NA; v_gene: TRBV7-9; CDR3nt: TGTGCCAGCAGCGATGACCACTCCTACGAGCAGTACTTC; CDR3aa: CASSDDHSYEQYF
j_gene: TRBJ1-2; abundance: many; d_gene: NA; v_gene: TRBV7-3; CDR3nt: TGTGCCAGCAGCCCAAGTGACGGGGGGGCGGCTGGTTATGGCTACACCTTC; CDR3aa: CASSPSDGGAAGYGYTF
j_gene: TRBJ2-1; abundance: few; d_gene: NA; v_gene: TRBV12-3/TRBV12-4; CDR3nt: TGTGCCAGCAGCCCTTGGGTAGACACCTACAATGAGCAGTTCTTC; CDR3aa: CASSPWVDTYNEQFF
j_gene: TRBJ1-2; abundance: few; d_gene: TRBD1; v_gene: TRBV5-6; CDR3nt: TGTGCCAGCAGCGAGAGGACAGGGGGGTTCTATGGCTACACCTTC; CDR3aa: CASSERTGGFYGYTF
j_gene: TRBJ2-3; abundance: many; d_gene: NA; v_gene: TRBV6-5; CDR3nt: TGTGCCAGCAGTTACTCTGGCGGCCAGGGTACGCAGTATTTT; CDR3aa: CASSYSGGQGTQYF
j_gene: TRBJ2-5; abundance: NA; d_gene: TRBD2; v_gene: TRBV6-6; CDR3nt: TGTGCCAGCAGTCGACTAGCGGGGATTTCGGAGACCCAGTACTTC; CDR3aa: CASSRLAGISETQYF
j_gene: TRBJ2-3; abundance: NA; d_gene: NA; v_gene: TRBV28; CDR3nt: TGTGCCAGCACTCCCCCGGGGGCGGAAGATACGCAGTATTTT; CDR3aa: CASTPPGAEDTQYF
j_gene: TRBJ2-3; abundance: NA; d_gene: TRBD1; v_gene: TRBV10-3; CDR3nt: TGTGCCATCAGTGAGCCCGGGACAGACGCCGCAGATACGCAGTATTTT; CDR3aa: CAISEPGTDAADTQYF
j_gene: TRBJ2-3; abundance: few; d_gene: TRBD2; v_gene: TRBV12-3/TRBV12-4; CDR3nt: TGTGCCAGCAGTTTAAGGGCGGGGGGGCCGAATACGCAGTATTTT; CDR3aa: CASSLRAGGPNTQYF
j_gene: TRBJ2-1; abundance: many; d_gene: TRBD2; v_gene: TRBV24-1; CDR3nt: TGTGCCACCAGTGATCCAACTAGCGGGTGGGTTGGCAATGAGCAGTTCTTC; CDR3aa: CATSDPTSGWVGNEQFF
j_gene: TRBJ2-3; abundance: NA; d_gene: NA; v_gene: TRBV7-9; CDR3nt: TGTGCCAGCAGCTTAGGGTACAGGACAGATACGCAGTATTTT; CDR3aa: CASSLGYRTDTQYF
j_gene: TRBJ2-1; abundance: few; d_gene: NA; v_gene: TRBV6-2/TRBV6-3; CDR3nt: TGTGCCAGCAGTTACGGGTATGAGCAGTTCTTC; CDR3aa: CASSYGYEQFF
j_gene: TRBJ1-2; abundance: NA; d_gene: NA; v_gene: TRBV20-1; CDR3nt: TGCAGTGCCGAGGCAGACCCGACAGGTTCGAGCGGCTACACCTTC; CDR3aa: CSAEADPTGSSGYTF
j_gene: TRBJ2-7; abundance: few; d_gene: TRBD1; v_gene: TRBV7-9; CDR3nt: TGTGCCAGCAGCCAGGGACAGGGAGAGCAGTACTTC; CDR3aa: CASSQGQGEQYF
j_gene: TRBJ1-5; abundance: many; d_gene: NA; v_gene: TRBV27; CDR3nt: TGTGCCAGCAGTACAGGGAACAATCAGCCCCAGCATTTT; CDR3aa: CASSTGNNQPQHF
j_gene: TRBJ1-5; abundance: NA; d_gene: NA; v_gene: TRBV6-1; CDR3nt: TGTGCCAGCCTCTTTGGGCCCAATCAGCCCCAGCATTTT; CDR3aa: CASLFGPNQPQHF
j_gene: TRBJ2-7; abundance: NA; d_gene: TRBD1; v_gene: TRBV27; CDR3nt: TGTGCCAGCAGTTTAGTGGGACAGTCCTACGAGCAGTACTTC; CDR3aa: CASSLVGQSYEQYF
j_gene: TRBJ1-1; abundance: few; d_gene: NA; v_gene: TRBV29-1; CDR3nt: TGCAGCGTTGATATGAACACTGAAGCTTTCTTT; CDR3aa: CSVDMNTEAFF
j_gene: TRBJ2-1; abundance: NA; d_gene: TRBD2; v_gene: TRBV10-3; CDR3nt: TGTGCCATAGCTCTAGCGGGGAAGTACAATGAGCAGTTCTTC; CDR3aa: CAIALAGKYNEQFF
j_gene: TRBJ2-2; abundance: NA; d_gene: TRBD2; v_gene: TRBV12-3/TRBV12-4; CDR3nt: TGTGCCAGCAGTAGACCCCCGGGACTAGCGGGGGGAGACACCGGGGAGCTGTTTTTT; CDR3aa: CASSRPPGLAGGDTGELFF